This T cell receptor beta chain comes out of a study of T cell repertoires and HLA-DP antigens. Assay: immunoSEQ multiplex PCR; the TCRdb copy retains only in-frame clones and omits some. The sample has over 100,000 clones, about 92% seen once. The length of the CDR3 is 15 residues. Germline V gene lookup returns CDR1 SGHNT and CDR2 YENEEA. With 2 bases removed from V and 1 base from J, the gap between germline ends came to 9 bases. Points on this clone: Its specificity is unknown.

The chain has TRBV11-3 and TRBJ1-5, with unresolved D. Sequenced sample: CD4+ T cells from PBMCs. The sequence derives from a woman aged 18-30 years in good health and CMV-seronegative. The CDR3 DNA reads as TGTGCCAGCAGCTTACCTGGAGGGAGCAATCAGCCCCAGCATTTT. The encoded protein is CASSLPGGSNQPQHF.